This is a list of T cell receptor beta chains from one sample in a study of beta chain features in type 1 diabetes. TCRdb's copy holds only in-frame clones and misses some; the assay was immunoSEQ multiplex PCR. Seen here are a few hundred thousand clones, around an eighth observed once, and the top ten hold 0.008% to 0.011%. The source material was naive CD4+ T cells from blood. The receptors shown here come from a woman between 18 and 30 years old with type 1 diabetes. CDR3s include the opening cysteine and the closing phenylalanine or tryptophan. The order of the fields is D gene, V gene, clone size, J gene, CDR3 DNA, CDR3 protein. D genes are given only for firm matches. Rows may omit the clone size; those that give it use once, few, many or a size class.

NA	TRBV27	once	TRBJ2-4	TGTGCCAGCAGTCCCGCCCGGGACTCCCCAATTGCCGGGTACATTCAGTACTTC	CASSPARDSPIAGYIQYF
NA	TRBV29-1	NA	TRBJ1-6	TGCAGCGTTAAGGACAAGGGCCCTTCACCCCTCCACTTT	CSVKDKGPSPLHF
TRBD1	TRBV2	NA	TRBJ2-5	TGTGCCAGCAGAGTCCCGACGGGACAGGGGAAAGAGACCCAGTACTTC	CASRVPTGQGKETQYF
NA	TRBV11-3	few	TRBJ1-1	TGTGCCAGCAGCTTAGATGGGCATAACACTGAAGCTTTCTTT	CASSLDGHNTEAFF
NA	TRBV19	NA	TRBJ1-2	TGTGCCAGTAGGCAAACAGTCACCTATGGCTACACCTTC	CASRQTVTYGYTF
TRBD2	TRBV5-1	few	TRBJ2-1	TGCGCCAGCAGATTAACTAGCGGGGGGGCCGGTGAGCAGTTCTTC	CASRLTSGGAGEQFF
NA	TRBV13	few	TRBJ2-1	TGTGCCAGCAGCTTACCGGACAATGAGCAGTTCTTC	CASSLPDNEQFF
NA	TRBV12-5	few	TRBJ1-6	TGTGCTAGTGGCCAAGTCGGACCCCTCCACTTT	CASGQVGPLHF
NA	TRBV11-2	NA	TRBJ2-6	TGTGCCAGCAGCTTTACACCCCCTCTGGGCCAAGTCCTGACTTTC	CASSFTPPLGQVLTF
TRBD1	TRBV11-2	NA	TRBJ1-2	TGTGCCAGCAGCCAGACAGACAGGGGGGATCAGGGCTACACCTTC	CASSQTDRGDQGYTF
NA	TRBV29-1	few	TRBJ2-2	TGCAGCGTTGAGTACGGGACCGGGGAGCTGTTTTTT	CSVEYGTGELFF
NA	TRBV30	NA	TRBJ1-3	TGTGCCTGGAGGCGGAAGTCTGGAAACACCATATATTTT	CAWRRKSGNTIYF
TRBD2	TRBV18	few	TRBJ2-7	TGTGCCAGCTCATCGGGGACTAGCGGTCCCTACGAGCAGTACTTC	CASSSGTSGPYEQYF
NA	TRBV29-1	NA	TRBJ1-2	TGCAGCGTCAGTGGACTCTACCGAAACTATGGCTACACCTTC	CSVSGLYRNYGYTF
NA	TRBV28	NA	TRBJ2-3	TGTGCCAGCAGTCTGCCTGCAACCAAAAGCTTCGATACGCAGTATTTT	CASSLPATKSFDTQYF
TRBD2	TRBV6-5	NA	TRBJ2-1	TGTGCCAGTGGCCGAAATAGCGGGGGGCAGTTCTTC	CASGRNSGGQFF
NA	TRBV7-7	few	TRBJ2-1	TGTGCCAGCAGCTTGGGACTTCGGGGGGCAGGGGATGAGCAGTTCTTC	CASSLGLRGAGDEQFF
TRBD1	TRBV4-3	NA	TRBJ1-3	TGCGCCAGCAGCCAAGTTGGACAGGATGTTAGGAACACCATATATTTT	CASSQVGQDVRNTIYF